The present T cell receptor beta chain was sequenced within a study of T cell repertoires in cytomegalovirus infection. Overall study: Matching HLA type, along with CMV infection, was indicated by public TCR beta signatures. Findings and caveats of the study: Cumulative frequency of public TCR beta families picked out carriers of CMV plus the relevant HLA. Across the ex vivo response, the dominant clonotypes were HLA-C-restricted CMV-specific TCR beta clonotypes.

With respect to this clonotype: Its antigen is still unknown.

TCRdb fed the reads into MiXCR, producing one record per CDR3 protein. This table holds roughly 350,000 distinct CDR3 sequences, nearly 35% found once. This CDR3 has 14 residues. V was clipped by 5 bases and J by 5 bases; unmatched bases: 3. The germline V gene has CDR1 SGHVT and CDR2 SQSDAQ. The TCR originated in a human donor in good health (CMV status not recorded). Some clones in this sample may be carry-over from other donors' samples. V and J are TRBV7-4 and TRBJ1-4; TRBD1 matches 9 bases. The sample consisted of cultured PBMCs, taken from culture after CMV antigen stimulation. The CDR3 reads CASSEGQGNEKLFF. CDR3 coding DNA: TGTGCCAGCAGCGAAGGACAGGGGAATGAAAAACTGTTTTTT.